The 26 T cell receptor beta chains below come from one sample, sequenced in a study of shared clonotypes between healthy human individuals. Here immunoSEQ multiplex PCR was the method, and the copy in TCRdb shows in-frame clones only, minus some. The table shows fewer than 550,000 clones, with over 60% occurring only once. The sequenced sample consisted of PBMCs. The receptors originated from a woman between 40 and 55 years old in good health. Some clones in this sample may be carry-over from other donors' samples.

This chain links TRBV7-3 with TRBJ2-2, with 7 bases matching TRBD1. The CDR3 contains 13 residues. The V and J ends lost 8 bases and 6 bases, in that order; junction bases with no gene match: 6. In germline, CDR1 is SGHTA, CDR2 FQGTGA. In nucleotides, the CDR3 is TGTGCCAGCGGCCCCCAGGGGGCCGGGGAGCTGTTTTTT. Translation gives CASGPQGAGELFF. Looking up the rest from reference TRBV7-3 and TRBJ2-2 gives the full variable domain: GAGVSQTPSNKVTEKGKYVELRCDPISGHTALYWYRQSLGQGPEFLIYFQGTGAADDSGLPNDRFFAVRPEGSVSTLKIQRTERGDSAVYLCASGPQGAGELFFGEGSRLTVL.

The V and J genes are TRBV10-3 and TRBJ2-5, with D tentatively TRBD2 (6 bases). The CDR3 runs to 14 residues. Per the germline V gene, CDR1 is ENHRY and CDR2 is SYGVKD. Between the trimmed V and J ends, which lost 4 bases and 5 bases, there was a span of 14 bases. The CDR3 spells CAISVASAGETQYF. DNA of the CDR3: TGTGCCATCAGTGTTGCTAGCGCCGGGGAGACCCAGTACTTC.

CDR3 protein: CASSQAYVGVVEQYF. DNA for the CDR3: TGTGCCAGCAGCCAAGCGTATGTTGGGGTGGTCGAGCAGTACTTC. J is TRBJ2-7 and V is TRBV4-2; D ambiguous. CDR1 and CDR2 from the germline V gene are LGHNA and YNFKEQ. Deletions cut 1 base from V and 6 bases from J, with 16 bases between. This CDR3 is 15 amino acids long.

The chain combines TRBV2 with TRBJ2-2; D gene uncertain. Looked up from germline, CDR1 is SNHLY and CDR2 is FYNNEI. The length of the CDR3 is 14 residues. V lost 3 bases and J 4 bases, leaving 9 bases between the germline ends. CDR3 coding DNA: TGTGCCAGCAGTGACGTGTCGACCACCGGGGAGCTGTTTTTT. The encoded protein is CASSDVSTTGELFF.

This clone has more than one count but fewer than ten. This rearrangement joins TRBV19 to TRBJ2-2; 8 nucleotides match TRBD2. The CDR3 runs to 14 residues. After removal of 5 bases from V and 5 bases from J, the junction contained 4 bases not matched to a gene. CDR1 and CDR2 from the germline V gene are LNHDA and SQIVND (reference sequence). The DNA for the CDR3 is TGTGCCAGTAGTTTCCGGGAGGGAACCGGGGAGCTGTTTTTT. Translation: CASSFREGTGELFF.

This clone has just one count. This chain joins TRBV6-1 and TRBJ2-1; D tentatively fits TRBD1 or TRBD2 (5 bases each). CDR1 is MNHNS and CDR2 is SASEGT in the germline V gene. The CDR3 has 12 residues. The germline V and J ends were trimmed by 6 bases and 12 bases, with 15 bases remaining between them. CDR3: CASRGTVGWQFF. CDR3 nucleotide sequence: TGTGCCAGCAGAGGGACCGTTGGGTGGCAGTTCTTC.

V usage is TRBV28 and J usage is TRBJ1-2; 7 bases align to TRBD1. With 7 bases clipped from V and 7 bases from J, the junction kept 9 bases outside the gene matches. The CDR3 loop spans 13 amino acids. CDR1 is MDHEN and CDR2 is SYDVKM in the germline V gene. CDR3: CASNRQGPFGYTF. The CDR3 nucleotides read TGTGCCAGCAACAGACAGGGTCCCTTTGGCTACACCTTC.

This clone was counted a few times. J is TRBJ2-3 and V is TRBV5-1; no clear D gene. The CDR3 covers 13 residues. Deletions cut 5 bases from V and 0 bases from J, with 7 bases between. Germline loops: CDR1 SGHRS, CDR2 YFSETQ. CDR3 nucleotides: TGCGCCAGCAGTGGGATTAGCACAGATACGCAGTATTTT. It is translated as CASSGISTDTQYF.

The genes are TRBV5-1 and TRBJ1-2, with D possibly TRBD1 on 6 matching bases. The CDR3 runs 14 residues. Trimming left V 1 base short and J 4 bases short, with 11 bases between. Germline V gene sequence: CDR1 SGHRS, CDR2 YFSETQ. CDR3 in amino acids: CASSLQQGGYGYTF. For the CDR3, the DNA is TGCGCCAGCAGCTTGCAACAGGGTGGCTATGGCTACACCTTC.

This clone has at least ten counts. The genes are TRBV19 and TRBJ2-6; tentative D call: TRBD2 (6 bases). This CDR3 has 16 amino acids. Trimming removed 5 bases at V and 2 bases at J, with 13 bases between. Per the germline V gene, CDR1 is LNHDA and CDR2 is SQIVND (reference sequence). DNA of the CDR3: TGTGCCAGTAGTGGGCGGGAAAGCGCTGGGGCCAACGTCCTGACTTTC. Its protein is CASSGRESAGANVLTF.

Ten or more counts support this clone. This sequence joins TRBV11-2 and TRBJ1-5; maybe TRBD1 (6 bases). V was trimmed by 2 bases and J by 5 bases, leaving 10 bases between them. Germline lookup yields CDR1 SGHAT and CDR2 FQNNGV. The CDR3 contains 14 residues. The chain's CDR3 is CASSLFSGDQPQHF. The CDR3, as DNA: TGTGCCAGCAGCTTATTCTCAGGGGATCAGCCCCAGCATTTT.

The chain carries TRBV7-3 and TRBJ1-4; 8 nucleotides agree with TRBD1. The CDR3 contains 16 residues. V dropped 5 bases and J dropped 7; count of bases not matched to a gene: 12. CDR1 is SGHTA and CDR2 is FQGTGA in the germline V gene. CDR3 nucleotides: TGTGCCAGCAGCCCAACCCTCGGGACAGGTGGTGAAAAACTGTTTTTT. Its protein is CASSPTLGTGGEKLFF.

The chain joins TRBV25-1 to TRBJ1-6; D is possibly TRBD1 (6 bases). V gave up 4 bases and J gave up 6 bases, with 13 bases separating them. The CDR3 loop spans 15 amino acids. The germline V gene has CDR1 MGHDK and CDR2 SYGVNS. In nucleotides, the CDR3 is TGTGCCAGCAGTGCCACCGGGACAACTAATTCACCCCTCCACTTT. It yields the protein CASSATGTTNSPLHF.

The chain combines TRBV12-2 with TRBJ2-2; TRBD2, the table's D call, was not compared with the DNA. TRBV12-2 is a known pseudogene. CDR3 length: 16 residues. CDR3 coding DNA: TGTGCAAGTCGCCCCCAGCGGGAGGAGAACACCGGGGAGCTGTTTTTT. Translated: CASRPQREENTGELFF.

The rearrangement links TRBV2 to TRBJ2-6, with D perhaps matching TRBD1 (5 bases). CDR3 length: 15 residues. Germline CDR1 is SNHLY and CDR2 is FYNNEI. Trimming stripped 6 bases from V and 2 bases from J, with 11 bases between. DNA of the CDR3: TGTGCCAGCAGCTCAGTCAGGGCTGGGGCCAACGTCCTGACTTTC. It is translated as CASSSVRAGANVLTF.

The chain couples TRBV7-2 to TRBJ2-1; D might be TRBD1 (6 bases). The V and J ends lost 5 bases and 1 base respectively, with 12 bases between them. The CDR3 extends over 15 amino acids. Germline V gives CDR1 SGHTA, CDR2 FQGNSA. The CDR3 reads CASSADRSSYNEQFF. CDR3 DNA sequence: TGTGCCAGCAGCGCCGACAGGAGTTCCTACAATGAGCAGTTCTTC.

CDR3 in amino acids: CSGGQGGETQYF. The CDR3 DNA sequence: TGCAGCGGGGGACAGGGTGGCGAGACCCAGTACTTC. This chain uses TRBV29-1 with TRBJ2-5; TRBD1 matches at 9 bases. V lost 7 bases and J lost 5; bases outside the gene matches: 5. Germline-derived CDR1 and CDR2 are SQVTM and ANQGSEA. The CDR3 sequence is 12 residues long.

Points on this clone: The junction differs from germline at one of its ends, possibly a read error. The rearrangement links TRBV4-3 to TRBJ2-1; TRBD2 agrees at 7 bases. The germline V gene has CDR1 LGHNA and CDR2 YSLEER. There are 16 residues in the CDR3. In DNA form, the CDR3 reads TGCGCCAGCAGTCAAGATCGTCTAGCGGCCTACAATGAGCAGTTCTTC. This gives the protein CASSQDRLAAYNEQFF.

The sample holds one count of this clone. V gene TRBV5-6 combines with J gene TRBJ2-1; TRBD1 might be the D (6 bases). Per germline, CDR1 SGHDT and CDR2 YYEEEE. This CDR3 spans 13 amino acids. V gave up 4 bases and J gave up 3 bases, with 8 bases separating them. In DNA form, the CDR3 reads TGTGCCAGCAGCATGACAGGCTACAATGAGCAGTTCTTC. Its translation is CASSMTGYNEQFF.

The chain recombines TRBV28 with TRBJ2-7, with D hard to call. Germline assignment: CDR1 MDHEN and CDR2 SYDVKM. The V and J ends lost 2 bases and 2 bases respectively, with 10 bases between them. There are 14 residues in the CDR3. The CDR3 region is CASSLPPATYEQYF. In DNA, the CDR3 is TGTGCCAGCAGTTTACCCCCGGCAACCTACGAGCAGTACTTC.

This clone was detected once. The V gene is TRBV11-3, the J gene TRBJ2-2; no firm D call. Germline CDR1 SGHNT, CDR2 YENEEA. This CDR3 has 13 residues. Trimming cost V 2 bases and J 4 bases, with 5 bases left between them. The CDR3 sequence: CASSLSGTGELFF. For the CDR3, the DNA is TGTGCCAGCAGCTTATCGGGCACCGGGGAGCTGTTTTTT.

This clone appeared a few times. This chain uses TRBV11-3 with TRBJ2-3; a possible D gene is TRBD2 (5 bases). This CDR3 spans 16 amino acids. The V end was cut by 0 bases, the J end by 0 bases, with 10 bases between. The V gene's germline CDR1 is SGHNT and CDR2 YENEEA. CDR3 sequence (DNA): TGTGCCAGCAGCTTAGATTTCCCGGGGAGCACAGATACGCAGTATTTT. It encodes CASSLDFPGSTDTQYF.

The rearrangement links TRBV11-1 to TRBJ2-1; no firm D call. The ends were cut back, 3 bases at V and 8 bases at J, with 14 bases in the middle. The CDR3 extends over 14 amino acids. Germline V CDR1 and CDR2: SGHAT, FQDESV (reference sequence). As DNA, the CDR3 is TGTGCCAGCAGCTTCGGACCGGGCCGGCATGAGCAGTTCTTC. Translating gives CASSFGPGRHEQFF.

V and J are TRBV7-2 and TRBJ2-7; D is undetermined. V gave up 3 bases and J gave up 3 bases, with 9 bases separating them. From germline, CDR1 is SGHTA and CDR2 FQGNSA. CDR3 length equals 13 residues. CDR3 residues: CASSFVPRYEQYF. The DNA for the CDR3 is TGTGCCAGCAGCTTTGTACCGCGCTACGAGCAGTACTTC.

This clone was recorded once. V usage is TRBV2 and J usage is TRBJ2-7, with D possibly TRBD2 on 5 matching bases. This CDR3 is 13 amino acids long. Germline V gives CDR1 SNHLY, CDR2 FYNNEI. The germline V and J ends were trimmed by 5 bases and 6 bases, with 14 bases remaining between them. CDR3 nucleotides: TGTGCCAGCAGTAAAGACTCACGGGGCGAGCAGTACTTC. Amino acid sequence: CASSKDSRGEQYF.

This clone was recorded a few times. The chain carries TRBV6-5 and TRBJ2-3; perhaps TRBD2 as D (6 bases). The germline CDR1 and CDR2 sequences are MNHEY and SVGAGI. The length of the CDR3 is 11 residues. The V gene lost 6 bases and the J gene lost 9 bases, with 10 bases spanning the gap. In nucleotides, the CDR3 is TGTGCCAGCAGAGCCGGGGGAACGCAGTATTTT. As protein: CASRAGGTQYF.